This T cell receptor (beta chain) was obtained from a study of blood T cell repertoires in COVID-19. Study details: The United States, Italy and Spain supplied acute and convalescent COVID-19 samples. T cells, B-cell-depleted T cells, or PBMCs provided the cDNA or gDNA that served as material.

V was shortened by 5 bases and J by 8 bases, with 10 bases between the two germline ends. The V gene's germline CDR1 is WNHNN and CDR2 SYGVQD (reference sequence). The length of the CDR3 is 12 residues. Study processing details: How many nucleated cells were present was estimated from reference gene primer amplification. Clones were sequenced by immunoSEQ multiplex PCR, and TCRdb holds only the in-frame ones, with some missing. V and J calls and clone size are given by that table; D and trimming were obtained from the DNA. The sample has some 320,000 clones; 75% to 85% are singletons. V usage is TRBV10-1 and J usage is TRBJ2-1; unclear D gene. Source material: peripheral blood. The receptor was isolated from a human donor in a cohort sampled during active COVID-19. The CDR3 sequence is CASSPWLHEQFF. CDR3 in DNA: TGCGCCAGCAGTCCCTGGCTCCATGAGCAGTTCTTC.